These 23 T cell receptor beta chains came from one sample sequenced in a study of control samples from healthy donors and cancer patients. Sequencing was performed with immunoSEQ multiplex PCR; in TCRdb, only in-frame clones are kept and a portion is missing. This sample has about 140,000 clones, with roughly nine tenths found just once. The sequenced sample was blood. Receptors were obtained from a man in his late teens or twenties in good health.

The rearrangement joins TRBV3-1 (or the pseudogene TRBV3-2) to TRBJ1-2; the D is unclear. V lost 0 bases to trimming and J lost 8 bases, with 7 bases between them. The CDR3 runs to 12 residues. Germline CDR1 and CDR2: LGHDT and YNNKEL (reference sequence). The chain's CDR3 is CASSQDLGGYTF. CDR3 bases: TGTGCCAGCAGCCAAGATCTCGGCGGCTACACCTTC.

The J gene is TRBJ1-2, the V gene TRBV7-9, with D maybe TRBD1 (5 bases). The V gene lost 1 base and the J gene lost 4 bases, with 16 bases spanning the gap. Germline V gives CDR1 SEHNR, CDR2 FQNEAQ (reference sequence). The CDR3 has 16 amino acids. The CDR3 spells CASSLGGGTSSYGYTF. The CDR3 DNA reads as TGTGCCAGCAGCTTAGGCGGAGGGACCTCTTCCTATGGCTACACCTTC. The entire variable domain, with the rest obtained from reference TRBV7-9 and TRBJ1-2, is as follows: DTGVSQNPRHKITKRGQNVTFRCDPISEHNRLYWYRQTLGQGPEFLTYFQNEAQLEKSRLLSDRFSAERPKGSFSTLEIQRTEQGDSAMYLCASSLGGGTSSYGYTFGSGTRLTVV.

The rearrangement joins TRBV5-4 to TRBJ2-3, with D perhaps matching TRBD1 (6 bases). V dropped 5 bases and J dropped 5 bases, with 21 bases sitting between them. Germline V gene data show CDR1 as SGHNT and CDR2 as YYREEE (reference sequence). This CDR3 has 16 amino acids. CDR3 region: CASSLKQGIVLDTQYF. Written as DNA, the CDR3 is TGTGCCAGCAGTTTGAAACAGGGTATAGTTCTAGATACGCAGTATTTT. The full variable domain, in which reference TRBV5-4 and TRBJ2-3 provide the parts outside the CDR3, is ETGVTQSPTHLIKTRGQQVTLRCSSQSGHNTVSWYQQALGQGPQFIFQYYREEENGRGNFPPRFSGLQFPNYSSELNVNALELDDSALYLCASSLKQGIVLDTQYFGPGTRLTVL.

CDR3 DNA sequence: TGTGCCAGCAGTTTAGGCAGAGAGACCCAGTACTTC. It encodes CASSLGRETQYF. The genes are TRBV12-3 or TRBV12-4 and TRBJ2-5; no definite D call. The CDR3 has 12 residues. V was cut by 1 base and J by 4 bases, with 4 bases left in between.

This chain links TRBV5-6 with TRBJ2-2; D is perhaps TRBD2 (5 bases). The CDR3 covers 19 residues. V was cut by 1 base and J by 6 bases, with 25 bases left in between. Per the germline V gene, CDR1 is SGHDT and CDR2 is YYEEEE. CDR3 in DNA: TGTGCCAGCAGCTTGCTAGAGGGTGTAATGATGGGGATTTCCGGGGAGCTGTTTTTT. Its protein product is CASSLLEGVMMGISGELFF.

A few counts support this clone. The V call is TRBV7-2, the J call TRBJ2-7, with D hard to call. The CDR3 is 13 residues long. Germline CDR1 SGHTA, CDR2 FQGNSA. Between the trimmed V and J ends, which lost 6 bases and 3 bases, there was a span of 12 bases. The CDR3 DNA is TGTGCCAGCAGTTTAAGCTCGCACTACGAGCAGTACTTC. This sequence encodes CASSLSSHYEQYF. The whole variable domain, filled in from reference TRBV7-2 and TRBJ2-7, reads GAGVSQSPSNKVTEKGKDVELRCDPISGHTALYWYRQSLGQGLEFLIYFQGNSAPDKSGLPSDRFSAERTGGSVSTLTIQRTQQEDSAVYLCASSLSSHYEQYFGPGTRLTVT.

This chain links TRBV29-1 with TRBJ1-1; the match to TRBD1 covers 7 bases. This CDR3 has 15 amino acids. Germline lookup yields CDR1 SQVTM and CDR2 ANQGSEA. Trimming took 5 bases from V and 0 from J; bases not matched to a gene: 9. Here the CDR3 reads CSVNGRDRLNTEAFF. The CDR3 DNA is TGCAGCGTTAATGGGAGGGACAGATTGAACACTGAAGCTTTCTTT.

V is TRBV10-1 and J is TRBJ2-1; 8 nucleotides line up with TRBD1. CDR1 is WNHNN and CDR2 is SYGVQD in the germline V gene (reference sequence). The V gene end was trimmed by 6 bases and the J gene end by 3 bases; junction bases not matched to a gene: 10. The CDR3 length is 16 residues. The DNA of the CDR3 is TGCGCCAGCAGCCACCCGACAGGGGTCGGCTACAATGAGCAGTTCTTC. This gives the protein CASSHPTGVGYNEQFF.

The genes are TRBV3-1 (or the pseudogene TRBV3-2) and TRBJ2-3; D remains ambiguous. Per the germline V gene, CDR1 is LGHDT and CDR2 is YNNKEL (reference sequence). The CDR3 sequence is 14 residues long. V dropped 1 base and J dropped 2 bases, with 7 bases sitting between them. This CDR3 reads CASSQGHVTDTQYF. The CDR3 region has the DNA TGTGCCAGCAGCCAAGGACACGTCACAGATACGCAGTATTTT.

Ten or more counts support this clone. V is TRBV9 and J is TRBJ2-3; 10 bases agree with TRBD1. In germline, CDR1 is SGDLS, CDR2 YYNGEE. The CDR3 sequence is 15 residues long. V trimming: 2 bases; J trimming: 5 bases; junction bases outside the gene matches: 5. CDR3 protein: CASSVRGTGEDTQYF. CDR3 nucleotides: TGTGCCAGCAGCGTTCGGGGGACAGGGGAAGATACGCAGTATTTT.

This clone occurred once. This chain connects TRBV12-3 or TRBV12-4 to TRBJ2-7; TRBD1 is a possible D gene (6 bases). The CDR3 covers 11 residues. V shed 4 bases and J shed 7 bases, with 8 bases lying between them. The CDR3 DNA reads as TGTGCCAGCAGTTCTCAGGGGGAGCAGTACTTC. Encoded protein: CASSSQGEQYF.

The J gene is TRBJ2-1, the V gene TRBV19, with 11 bases lining up with TRBD2. Germline CDR1 is LNHDA and CDR2 is SQIVND (reference sequence). This CDR3 has 12 amino acids. With V trimmed by 8 bases and J by 13 bases, 7 bases remained unmatched. CDR3 protein: CASGLAGGRQFF. As DNA, the CDR3 is TGTGCCAGTGGGCTAGCGGGGGGACGTCAGTTCTTC.

The rearrangement uses TRBV3-1 (or the pseudogene TRBV3-2) and TRBJ2-5; possible D gene TRBD2, 5 bases. Between the trimmed V and J ends, which lost 0 bases and 5 bases, there was a span of 13 bases. CDR3 length: 15 residues. Looked up from germline, CDR1 is LGHDT and CDR2 is YNNKEL (reference sequence). CDR3 loop: CASSQDPGFTETQYF. As DNA, the CDR3 is TGTGCCAGCAGCCAAGATCCGGGGTTTACGGAGACCCAGTACTTC.

The chain combines TRBV28 with TRBJ1-1; D gene unclear. The V end lost 3 bases, the J end lost 9 bases, and 8 bases lay between the germline ends. Per the germline V gene, CDR1 is MDHEN and CDR2 is SYDVKM. This CDR3 is built from 11 residues. CDR3 nucleotide sequence: TGTGCCAGCAGTTTGGATAGAAAAGCTTTCTTT. This translates into CASSLDRKAFF.

This chain joins TRBV4-2 and TRBJ1-1; 7 bases are shared with TRBD1. The CDR3 has 14 amino acids. Germline values: CDR1 LGHNA, CDR2 YNFKEQ. Germline trimming cut 0 bases from V and 10 bases from J; bases unmatched to any gene: 8. CDR3 loop: CASSQERTGAGAFF. CDR3 coding DNA: TGTGCCAGCAGCCAAGAGCGCACAGGGGCAGGAGCTTTCTTT.

The gene calls are TRBV2 and TRBJ1-2, with unresolved D. The CDR3 extends over 14 amino acids. Trimming pared 4 bases from V and 1 base from J, leaving 10 bases between. CDR1 SNHLY and CDR2 FYNNEI come from the germline V gene. CDR3 nucleotide sequence: TGTGCCAGCAGTGGCGAGACGGGTAACTATGGCTACACCTTC. Translating it yields CASSGETGNYGYTF.

The chain carries TRBV6-5 and TRBJ1-2; 7 nucleotides match TRBD1. This CDR3 is 15 amino acids long. V was clipped by 5 bases and J by 7 bases; unmatched bases: 13. In germline, CDR1 is MNHEY, CDR2 SVGAGI. CDR3 sequence (DNA): TGTGCCAGCAGTCCAAGGACAGGAGAAGTGGCTGGCTACACCTTC. It is translated as CASSPRTGEVAGYTF.

The CDR3 DNA reads as TGTGCCAGCAGTTTATCGGACAGGGGGTTTGGCGAGCAGTACTTC. Translation gives CASSLSDRGFGEQYF. The chain is built from TRBV28 and TRBJ2-7, with TRBD1 identical over 10 bases. Germline trimming cut 1 base from V and 6 bases from J; bases unmatched to any gene: 6. The CDR3 spans 15 residues. Germline-derived CDR1 and CDR2 are MDHEN and SYDVKM.

The V call is TRBV30, the J call TRBJ2-1, with D possibly being TRBD2 (6 bases). Germline CDR1 and CDR2: GTSNPN and SVGIG (reference sequence). The CDR3 has 13 amino acids. V dropped 1 base and J dropped 8 bases, with 12 bases sitting between them. CDR3 in amino acids: CAWSDISGDEQFF. In DNA form, the CDR3 reads TGTGCCTGGAGTGACATTAGCGGTGATGAGCAGTTCTTC.

The chain has TRBV6-5 and TRBJ1-2, with 9 bases that match TRBD1. Looked up from germline, CDR1 is MNHEY and CDR2 is SVGAGI. The junction had 5 bases not matched to a gene; V was cut back by 9 bases and J by 6 bases. CDR3 length: 12 residues. CDR3 DNA sequence: TGTGCCAGTTCCGGGACAGGGCATGGCTACACCTTC. Translated, it gives CASSGTGHGYTF.

The V gene is TRBV7-9, the J gene TRBJ1-2; the D is unclear. The CDR3 is 14 residues long. Germline V gene sequence: CDR1 SEHNR, CDR2 FQNEAQ (reference sequence). V was clipped by 5 bases and J by 4 bases, with 14 bases between them. The CDR3 DNA is TGTGCCAGCAGCCCCCCCTGGGAGACCTATGGCTACACCTTC. This sequence encodes CASSPPWETYGYTF.

The count of this clone is one. The chain recombines TRBV11-2 with TRBJ1-1, with TRBD1 as a possible D gene (6 bases). The CDR3 loop spans 13 amino acids. Germline V gives CDR1 SGHAT, CDR2 FQNNGV. The V gene lost 0 bases and the J gene lost 5 bases, with 7 bases spanning the gap. For the CDR3, the DNA is TGTGCCAGCAGCTTAGAAAGGGGGACTGAAGCTTTCTTT. The encoded protein is CASSLERGTEAFF.

The chain joins TRBV6-1 to TRBJ2-7; D gene ambiguous. The CDR3 is 15 residues long. The V gene's germline CDR1 is MNHNS and CDR2 SASEGT. V gave up 2 bases and J gave up 0 bases, with 11 bases separating them. The CDR3 nucleotides read TGTGCCAGCAGTGAAAGTTCGGTAAGCTCCTACGAGCAGTACTTC. The encoded protein is CASSESSVSSYEQYF.